Sequencing of this T cell receptor (beta chain) was carried out in a study of Ad26.COV2.S vaccination and SARS-CoV-2 variants. Study results and limitations: Greater spike-specific TCR breadth was seen in vaccine recipients than in placebo recipients. Overall T cell responses may have been underestimated by the analyses of TCR breadth and depth.

Of note for this clone: What it binds is not known.

This CDR3 is 18 amino acids long. V trimming: 4 bases; J trimming: 0 bases; junction bases outside the gene matches: 12. Germline values: CDR1 LNHDA, CDR2 SQIVND (reference sequence). The protocol was immunoSEQ multiplex PCR, while the TCRdb copy is restricted to in-frame clones and leaves out a portion. The sample has roughly 180,000 clones, around 88% seen once. This receptor was obtained from a human donor who had recovered from COVID-19. The rearrangement joins TRBV19 to TRBJ2-1; TRBD2 aligns across 7 bases. Source: peripheral blood, taken after recovery from COVID-19. The CDR3 DNA is TGTGCCAGTAGTACCCTATCGACTAGCAGGAGCTCCTACAATGAGCAGTTCTTC. Translated, it gives CASSTLSTSRSSYNEQFF.